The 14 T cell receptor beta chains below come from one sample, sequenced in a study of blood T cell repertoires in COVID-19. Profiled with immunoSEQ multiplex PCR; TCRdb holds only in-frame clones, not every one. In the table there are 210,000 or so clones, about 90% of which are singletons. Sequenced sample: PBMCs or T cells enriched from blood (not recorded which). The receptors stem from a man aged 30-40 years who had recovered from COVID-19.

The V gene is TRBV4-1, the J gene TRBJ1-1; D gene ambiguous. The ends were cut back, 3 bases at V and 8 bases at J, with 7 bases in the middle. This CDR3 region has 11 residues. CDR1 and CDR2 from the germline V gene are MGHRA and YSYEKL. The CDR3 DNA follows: TGCGCCAGCAGCCATCCCGGGGAAGCTTTCTTT. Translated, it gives CASSHPGEAFF.

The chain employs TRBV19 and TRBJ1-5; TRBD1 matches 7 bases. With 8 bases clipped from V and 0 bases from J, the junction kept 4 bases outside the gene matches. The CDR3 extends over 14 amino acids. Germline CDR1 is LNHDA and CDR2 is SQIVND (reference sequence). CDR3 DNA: TGTGCCAGTGTCAGGGGGTATAGCAATCAGCCCCAGCATTTT. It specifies CASVRGYSNQPQHF.

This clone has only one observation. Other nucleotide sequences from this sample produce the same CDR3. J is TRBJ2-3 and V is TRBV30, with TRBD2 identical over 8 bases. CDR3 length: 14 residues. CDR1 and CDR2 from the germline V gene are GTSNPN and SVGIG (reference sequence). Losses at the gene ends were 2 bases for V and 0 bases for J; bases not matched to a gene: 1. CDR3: CAWSRGGSTDTQYF. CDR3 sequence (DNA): TGTGCCTGGAGTCGCGGGGGGAGCACAGATACGCAGTATTTT.

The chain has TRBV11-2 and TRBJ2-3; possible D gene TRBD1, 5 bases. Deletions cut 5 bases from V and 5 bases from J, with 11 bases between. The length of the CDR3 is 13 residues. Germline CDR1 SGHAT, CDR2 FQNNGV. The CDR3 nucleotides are TGTGCCAGCAGCACTCGACAGCGAGATACGCAGTATTTT. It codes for CASSTRQRDTQYF.

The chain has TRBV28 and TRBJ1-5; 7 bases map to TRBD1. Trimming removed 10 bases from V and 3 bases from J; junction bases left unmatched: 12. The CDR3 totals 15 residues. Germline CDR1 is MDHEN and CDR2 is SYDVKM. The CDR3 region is CAITETTGVNQPQHF. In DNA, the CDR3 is TGTGCCATCACTGAAACAACAGGGGTCAATCAGCCCCAGCATTTT.

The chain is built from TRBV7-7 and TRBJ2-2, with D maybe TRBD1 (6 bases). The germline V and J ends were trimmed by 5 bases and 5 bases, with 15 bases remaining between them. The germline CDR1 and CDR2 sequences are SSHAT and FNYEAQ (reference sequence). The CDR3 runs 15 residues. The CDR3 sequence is CASSPSGAGTGELFF. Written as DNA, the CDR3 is TGTGCCAGCAGCCCCTCAGGGGCCGGGACCGGGGAGCTGTTTTTT.

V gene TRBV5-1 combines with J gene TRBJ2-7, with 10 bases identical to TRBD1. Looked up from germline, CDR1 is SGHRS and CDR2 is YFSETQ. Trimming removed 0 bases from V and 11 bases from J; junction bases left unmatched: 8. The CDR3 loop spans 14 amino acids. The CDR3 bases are TGCGCCAGCAGCTTGGGCGTGACAGGGGGCGTTAAGTACTTC. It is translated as CASSLGVTGGVKYF.

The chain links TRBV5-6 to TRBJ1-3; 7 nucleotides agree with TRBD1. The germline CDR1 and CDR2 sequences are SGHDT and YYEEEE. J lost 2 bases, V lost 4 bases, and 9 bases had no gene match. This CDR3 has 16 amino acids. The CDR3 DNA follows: TGTGCCAGCAGCATGGGCGCGGACAGGACTGGAAACACCATATATTTT. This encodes CASSMGADRTGNTIYF.

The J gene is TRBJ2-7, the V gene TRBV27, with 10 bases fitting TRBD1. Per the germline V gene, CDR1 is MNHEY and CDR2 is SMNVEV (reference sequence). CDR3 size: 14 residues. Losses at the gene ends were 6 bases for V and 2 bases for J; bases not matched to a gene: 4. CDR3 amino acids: CASSPGQGPYEQYF. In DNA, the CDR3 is TGTGCCAGCAGCCCGGGACAGGGGCCCTACGAGCAGTACTTC.

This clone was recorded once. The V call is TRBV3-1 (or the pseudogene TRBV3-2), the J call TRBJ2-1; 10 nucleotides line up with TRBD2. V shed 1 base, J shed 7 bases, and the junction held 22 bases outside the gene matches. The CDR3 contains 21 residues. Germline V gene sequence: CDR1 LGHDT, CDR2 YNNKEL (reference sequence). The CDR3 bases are TGTGCCAGCAGCCAAGCAGTGTTACAGGAGGGAGCGGGGGGGCCAGGGAATGAGCAGTTCTTC. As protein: CASSQAVLQEGAGGPGNEQFF.

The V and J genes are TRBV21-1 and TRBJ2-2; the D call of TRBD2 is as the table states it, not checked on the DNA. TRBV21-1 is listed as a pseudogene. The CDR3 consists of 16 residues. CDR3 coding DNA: TGTGCCAGCAGCAAAGCACTACCCGAGAGCACCGGGGAGCTGTTTTTT. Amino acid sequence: CASSKALPESTGELFF.

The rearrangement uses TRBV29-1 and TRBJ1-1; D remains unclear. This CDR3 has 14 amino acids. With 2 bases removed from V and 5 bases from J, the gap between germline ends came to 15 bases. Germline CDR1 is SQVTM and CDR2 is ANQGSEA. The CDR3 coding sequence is TGCAGCGTTGAAAATCCGGGTGGGAGAACTGAAGCTTTCTTT. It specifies CSVENPGGRTEAFF.

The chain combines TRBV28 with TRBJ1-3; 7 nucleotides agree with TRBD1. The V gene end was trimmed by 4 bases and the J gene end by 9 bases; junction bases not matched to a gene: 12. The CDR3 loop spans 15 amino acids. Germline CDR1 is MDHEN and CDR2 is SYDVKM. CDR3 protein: CASSSTGSLRTTIYF. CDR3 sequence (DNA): TGTGCCAGCAGTTCGACAGGGTCTCTCCGAACCACCATATATTTT.

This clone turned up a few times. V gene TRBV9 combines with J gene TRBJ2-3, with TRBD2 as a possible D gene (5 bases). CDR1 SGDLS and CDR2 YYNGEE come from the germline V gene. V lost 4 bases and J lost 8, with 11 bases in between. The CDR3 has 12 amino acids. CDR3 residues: CASSFFEGTQYF. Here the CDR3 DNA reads TGTGCCAGCAGCTTCTTCGAGGGTACGCAGTATTTT.